These T cell receptor beta chains were read from a single sample in a study of cytomegalovirus exposure and HLA in healthy donors. Profiling relied on immunoSEQ multiplex PCR, and the TCRdb table lists in-frame clones only, not all of them. This sample carries 190,000 or so clones, roughly four fifths of them seen once, and the ten largest clones take over 1.5%. Sequenced input: PBMCs. The receptors were sampled from a man aged 45-65 years in good health and CMV-seronegative. Both conserved end residues are part of each CDR3. A D gene is named only where the DNA matches it firmly.

.	TRBV6-5	CASSYSLLGGFDEQYF
.	TRBV9	CASSPAGREAGELFF
.	TRBV7-9	CSSSSSKEGRETQYF
TRBD1	TRBV6-1	CASRTGDRVDEQFF
TRBD2	TRBV7-9	CASSGQLSSGRSYEQYF
.	TRBV6-5	CASSYSGSRNTGELFF
TRBD2	TRBV30	CAWSHSGGTDTQYF
TRBD1	TRBV18	CASSSRDRGNTEAFF
TRBD2	TRBV10-3	CAISSGRAGADTQYF
.	TRBV19	CASSIIGQGTSNYGYTF
.	TRBV9	CASSVDETAYNEQFF
.	TRBV5-4	CASSLGQASYGYTF
TRBD1	TRBV30	CAWGDRGVGPQHF